The rows below give T cell receptor beta chains drawn from one sample of a study of CD8+CD57+ T cells in acquired aplastic anemia. TCRdb independently ran MiXCR on the reads; one entry per CDR3 protein. The sample lists roughly 420,000 distinct CDR3 sequences; about 70% were seen once. The sequenced sample was sorted CD4+, CD8+, or CD8+CD57+ T cells (not recorded which) from PBMCs. The receptors shown here come from a human donor in good health, serving as a control. Both conserved end residues are part of each CDR3. Fields, in order: J gene, V gene, CDR3 protein.

j_gene: TRBJ2-3; v_gene: TRBV15; CDR3aa: CATSRPDADTQYF
j_gene: TRBJ1-2; v_gene: TRBV29-1; CDR3aa: CSHRKVEISSSNTF
j_gene: TRBJ2-5; v_gene: TRBV9; CDR3aa: CASSAGSGVPETQYF
j_gene: TRBJ2-3; v_gene: TRBV20-1; CDR3aa: CSARGRRGVDTDTQYF
j_gene: TRBJ2-2; v_gene: TRBV11-2; CDR3aa: CASSLGQGFLDTGELFF
j_gene: TRBJ1-2; v_gene: TRBV20-1; CDR3aa: CSASPPGATGYTF
j_gene: TRBJ2-3; v_gene: TRBV7-2; CDR3aa: CASSPTTTGDTQYF
j_gene: TRBJ2-2; v_gene: TRBV7-2; CDR3aa: CASSSDHHNGAQFF
j_gene: TRBJ1-6; v_gene: TRBV7-2; CDR3aa: CASSQLAANSPLHF
j_gene: TRBJ1-5; v_gene: TRBV2; CDR3aa: CASSEIGQPQHF